The 28 T cell receptor beta chains presented below share a single source sample, sequenced in a study of cytotoxic CD8 clonotypes in ibrutinib-treated CLL. Repertoires were generated with immunoSEQ multiplex PCR, while TCRdb's copy carries only in-frame clones and drops some. In the table there are under 150,000 clones, about 85% of which are singletons. The source material was PBMCs, sampled after 24 months of ibrutinib treatment. These receptors were taken from a human donor with chronic lymphocytic leukemia.

The chain has TRBV6-1 and TRBJ2-7, with D uncertain. The CDR3 consists of 16 residues. CDR1 and CDR2 from the germline V gene are MNHNS and SASEGT. V was shortened by 0 bases and J by 2 bases, with 14 bases between the two germline ends. The CDR3 DNA reads TGTGCCAGCAGTGAAGCGGGAAGGGAAAATCCCTACGAGCAGTACTTC. This codes for CASSEAGRENPYEQYF.

Written as DNA, the CDR3 is TGTGCCAGCTCACGGTCGACTCGGGGGGGGAACTATGGCTACACCTTC. Amino acid sequence: CASSRSTRGGNYGYTF. V is TRBV18 and J is TRBJ1-2; a possible D gene is TRBD1 (5 bases). The CDR3 consists of 16 residues. The V and J ends lost 4 bases and 2 bases respectively, with 17 bases between them. The germline CDR1 and CDR2 sequences are KGHSH and LQKENI.

The V call is TRBV19, the J call TRBJ1-5; unclear D gene. V lost 1 base and J 6 bases, leaving 7 bases between the germline ends. The CDR3 loop spans 13 amino acids. The germline V gene has CDR1 LNHDA and CDR2 SQIVND (reference sequence). The CDR3 is CASSIGPGQPQHF. The CDR3 nucleotides are TGTGCCAGTAGTATAGGGCCCGGTCAGCCCCAGCATTTT.

The V call is TRBV6-5, the J call TRBJ1-1; D call uncertain. This CDR3 is built from 12 residues. Trimming removed 2 bases at V and 6 bases at J, with 7 bases between. CDR1 is MNHEY and CDR2 is SVGAGI in the germline V gene. As DNA, the CDR3 is TGTGCCAGCAGTTACCCACCCTCTGAAGCTTTCTTT. Translation: CASSYPPSEAFF.

The J gene is TRBJ2-5, the V gene TRBV2; D gene uncertain. Germline CDR1 is SNHLY and CDR2 is FYNNEI. This CDR3 has 13 residues. V lost 8 bases, J lost 3 bases, and 13 bases lay in between. The CDR3 spells CASFELPEETQYF. The CDR3 coding sequence is TGTGCCAGCTTCGAACTACCGGAAGAGACCCAGTACTTC.

The chain couples TRBV7-9 to TRBJ2-3; 8 nucleotides line up with TRBD1. There are 15 residues in the CDR3. V lost 5 bases to trimming and J lost 2 bases; unmatched junction nucleotides: 6. Germline V gene sequence: CDR1 SEHNR, CDR2 FQNEAQ (reference sequence). Written as DNA, the CDR3 is TGTGCCAGCAGCCCACCGACAGGGGTCACAGATACGCAGTATTTT. Translation gives CASSPPTGVTDTQYF.

The genes are TRBV19 and TRBJ2-5, with 7 bases that match TRBD1. The CDR3 contains 15 residues. V shed 5 bases and J 5 bases; nucleotides not matched to a gene: 11. Per the germline V gene, CDR1 is LNHDA and CDR2 is SQIVND (reference sequence). The CDR3 loop reads CASSPRTGRRETQYF. CDR3 DNA sequence: TGTGCCAGTAGTCCCAGGACAGGAAGGCGGGAGACCCAGTACTTC.

This clone was seen only a few times. This chain connects TRBV19 to TRBJ1-2; D perhaps matches TRBD1 (6 bases). Trimming took off 6 bases at V and 5 bases at J, with 16 bases between the two ends. The CDR3 runs to 14 residues. The V gene's germline CDR1 is LNHDA and CDR2 SQIVND (reference sequence). The DNA for the CDR3 is TGTGCCAGTAGGGCAGGGGCACTTCAATATGGCTACACCTTC. Amino acid sequence: CASRAGALQYGYTF.

The count of this clone is one. The chain couples TRBV6-6 to TRBJ1-2, with 11 bases aligning to TRBD1. CDR3 length equals 14 residues. The V gene end was trimmed by 3 bases and the J gene end by 8 bases; junction bases not matched to a gene: 5. Germline loops: CDR1 MNHNY, CDR2 SVGAGI (reference sequence). In DNA form, the CDR3 reads TGTGCCAGCAGTTATAGAGGGACAGGGGGAGGCTACACCTTC. Encoded protein: CASSYRGTGGGYTF.

The V and J genes are TRBV19 and TRBJ1-2, with D unresolved. With 7 bases removed from V and 6 bases from J, the gap between germline ends came to 12 bases. The germline CDR1 and CDR2 sequences are LNHDA and SQIVND (reference sequence). The CDR3 extends over 12 amino acids. Written as DNA, the CDR3 is TGTGCCAGTATCCTCCGCTTCCATGGCTACACCTTC. Translated, it gives CASILRFHGYTF.

The chain is built from TRBV7-6 and TRBJ2-2, with D possibly TRBD1 on 7 matching bases. This CDR3 has 16 residues. Germline lookup yields CDR1 SGHVS and CDR2 FNYEAQ. V shed 1 base and J shed 6 bases, with 15 bases lying between them. CDR3: CASSLGTKTGAGELFF. For the CDR3, the DNA is TGTGCCAGCAGCTTAGGGACTAAAACAGGGGCCGGGGAGCTGTTTTTT.

This rearrangement joins TRBV28 to TRBJ2-7; 9 bases match TRBD1. The CDR3 extends over 16 amino acids. The germline CDR1 and CDR2 sequences are MDHEN and SYDVKM. Unmatched junction bases numbered 7, after V lost 4 bases and J lost 0 bases. CDR3 in amino acids: CASSSEGQGASYEQYF. CDR3 DNA sequence: TGTGCCAGCAGTTCAGAGGGACAGGGAGCCTCCTACGAGCAGTACTTC.

This clone was observed once. The chain recombines TRBV5-4 with TRBJ2-5; D not certain. The CDR3 has 15 amino acids. The V end lost 0 bases, the J end lost 0 bases, and 9 bases lay between the germline ends. CDR1 SGHNT and CDR2 YYREEE come from the germline V gene (reference sequence). The CDR3 reads CASSLAQSNQETQYF. CDR3 DNA: TGTGCCAGCAGCTTGGCTCAGTCCAACCAAGAGACCCAGTACTTC.

This chain joins TRBV6-1 and TRBJ1-2, with a tentative D call TRBD1 (6 bases). CDR3 size: 14 residues. CDR1 and CDR2 (germline): MNHNS, SASEGT. The V and J ends lost 0 bases and 8 bases respectively, with 13 bases between them. Written as DNA, the CDR3 is TGTGCCAGCAGTGAAGCTACGGGGGCGGGAGGCTACACCTTC. Translating gives CASSEATGAGGYTF.

The chain links TRBV10-3 to TRBJ1-1; no clear D gene. Trimming removed 6 bases at V and 3 bases at J, with 11 bases between. The CDR3 totals 13 residues. Per germline, CDR1 ENHRY and CDR2 SYGVKD. In DNA, the CDR3 is TGTGCCATCAGAATGGCCCGGGACACTGAAGCTTTCTTT. This codes for CAIRMARDTEAFF.

This clone is a singleton in its sample. The rearrangement links TRBV5-5 to TRBJ1-3; D unclear. The germline V gene has CDR1 SGHKS and CDR2 YYEKEE (reference sequence). The CDR3 spans 13 residues. The V gene lost 4 bases and the J gene lost 10 bases, with 15 bases spanning the gap. Here the CDR3 reads CASSPGPGTTIYF. The CDR3 DNA follows: TGTGCCAGCAGCCCGGGCCCGGGAACGACCATATATTTT.

The rearrangement joins TRBV10-3 to TRBJ1-3; no firm D call. CDR3 length equals 14 residues. CDR1 and CDR2 from the germline V gene are ENHRY and SYGVKD. Trimming left V 6 bases short and J 0 bases short, with 9 bases between. Here the CDR3 DNA reads TGTGCCATCAGCAGCAGGAGCTCTGGAAACACCATATATTTT. Encoded protein: CAISSRSSGNTIYF.

This chain uses TRBV19 with TRBJ1-4, with D possibly being TRBD1 (5 bases). In germline, CDR1 is LNHDA, CDR2 SQIVND (reference sequence). V was clipped by 3 bases and J by 9 bases, with 11 bases between them. This CDR3 has 13 amino acids. The CDR3 here is CASSIQGIQKLFF. The CDR3, as DNA: TGTGCCAGTAGTATCCAGGGTATTCAAAAACTGTTTTTT.

CDR3 in amino acids: CASSQPNSPLHF. As DNA, the CDR3 is TGTGCCAGCAGCCAACCTAATTCACCCCTCCACTTT. The chain uses TRBV6-6 and TRBJ1-6; D unresolved. This CDR3 region has 12 residues. From germline, CDR1 is MNHNY and CDR2 SVGAGI (reference sequence). Deletions cut 6 bases from V and 6 bases from J, with 6 bases between.

This chain's CDR3 is CASSLVGAGTRSNQPQHF. The CDR3 bases are TGTGCCAGCAGCTTAGTGGGGGCAGGGACGAGGAGCAATCAGCCCCAGCATTTT. This chain uses TRBV7-2 with TRBJ1-5; D may be TRBD1 (6 bases). Germline-derived CDR1 and CDR2 are SGHTA and FQGNSA. CDR3 length: 18 amino acids. Trimming removed 1 base from V and 1 base from J, with 17 bases in between.

The chain is built from TRBV5-1 and TRBJ2-7; D may be TRBD1 (6 bases). CDR1 and CDR2 (germline): SGHRS, YFSETQ. The CDR3 has 13 amino acids. V was trimmed by 0 bases and J by 3 bases, leaving 7 bases between them. This chain's CDR3 is CASSLDRVYEQYF. The DNA of the CDR3 is TGCGCCAGCAGCTTGGACAGGGTCTACGAGCAGTACTTC.

The rearrangement links TRBV11-2 to TRBJ1-1; 9 bases fit TRBD1. The CDR3 is 16 amino acids. CDR1 is SGHAT, CDR2 FQNNGV, per germline. V lost 1 base to trimming and J lost 6 bases; unmatched junction nucleotides: 9. In DNA form, the CDR3 reads TGTGCCAGCAGCTTAGCTCGGCGGACAGGGGTGGCTGAAGCTTTCTTT. It specifies CASSLARRTGVAEAFF.

The chain links TRBV5-3 to TRBJ1-5; tentative D call: TRBD1 (5 bases). TRBV5-3 is noted as an ORF with a role that remains uncertain. The CDR3 covers 16 residues. Trimming removed 4 bases from V and 4 bases from J, with 18 bases in between. The CDR3 sequence is CARSIPRDPENQPQHF. The CDR3, as DNA: TGTGCCAGAAGCATACCCCGGGACCCTGAGAATCAGCCCCAGCATTTT.

This chain joins TRBV5-4 and TRBJ1-6; TRBD1 agrees at 7 bases. The germline V gene has CDR1 SGHNT and CDR2 YYREEE (reference sequence). This CDR3 comprises 14 residues. V gave up 4 bases and J gave up 6 bases; unmatched junction bases: 4. This CDR3 is CASSLGQINSPLHF. CDR3 sequence (DNA): TGTGCCAGCAGCCTGGGACAGATTAATTCACCCCTCCACTTT.

This chain uses TRBV7-2 with TRBJ1-5; D is perhaps TRBD1 (6 bases). The ends were cut back, 5 bases at V and 0 bases at J, with 14 bases in the middle. The CDR3 consists of 16 residues. Germline CDR1 reads SGHTA; CDR2 reads FQGNSA. CDR3 in amino acids: CASSLQTGFSNQPQHF. The CDR3 nucleotides read TGTGCCAGCAGCCTACAGACAGGCTTTAGCAATCAGCCCCAGCATTTT.

The chain links TRBV7-9 to TRBJ1-6; D is uncertain. Deletions cut 1 base from V and 11 bases from J, with 6 bases between. CDR3 length equals 12 residues. The germline CDR1 and CDR2 sequences are SEHNR and FQNEAQ (reference sequence). DNA of the CDR3: TGTGCCAGCAGCTTAGATAAAACACCCCTCCACTTT. Its translation: CASSLDKTPLHF.

A note on this clone: An end of the junction does not agree with germline; a read error may underlie this. Other nucleotide sequences from this sample produce the same CDR3. CDR3 sequence: CASSLFGEVVYGYTF. The CDR3, as DNA: TGTGCCAGCAGCTTATTCGGGGAGGTCGTCTATGGCTACACTTTC. The rearrangement uses TRBV7-9 and TRBJ1-2; the D is unclear. The length of the CDR3 is 15 residues. CDR1 is SEHNR and CDR2 is FQNEAQ in the germline V gene (reference sequence). The complete variable domain, with remaining parts taken from reference TRBV7-9 and TRBJ1-2, reads DTGVSQNPRHKITKRGQNVTFRCDPISEHNRLYWYRQTLGQGPEFLTYFQNEAQLEKSRLLSDRFSAERPKGSFSTLEIQRTEQGDSAMYLCASSLFGEVVYGYTFGSGTRLTVV.

The rearrangement uses TRBV19 and TRBJ2-7; D unresolved. The CDR3 consists of 13 residues. V was cut by 0 bases and J by 4 bases, with 7 bases left in between. From germline, CDR1 is LNHDA and CDR2 SQIVND (reference sequence). The CDR3 DNA sequence: TGTGCCAGTAGTATAGATGAGAAATACGAGCAGTACTTC. It encodes CASSIDEKYEQYF. Full variable domain (remainder filled in from reference TRBV19 and TRBJ2-7): DGGITQSPKYLFRKEGQNVTLSCEQNLNHDAMYWYRQDPGQGLRLIYYSQIVNDFQKGDIAEGYSVSREKKESFPLTVTSAQKNPTAFYLCASSIDEKYEQYFGPGTRLTVT.